This TCR beta chain was identified in a study of identical twins. V gave up 5 bases and J gave up 8 bases, with 21 bases separating them. The CDR3 runs to 14 residues. The germline CDR1 and CDR2 sequences are SQVTM and ANQGSEA. This clonotype has a handful of counts. Its specificity is not known. TCRdb analysed the 5' RACE reads with MiXCR anew, one entry per CDR3 protein. The sample has 700,000 or so distinct CDR3 sequences, around 8.6% seen once. Broader study findings: Out-of-frame alpha sequences shared by twins showed excess low generation probability.

These same records also appear under a second study, on yellow fever vaccine responses in identical twins.

Source material: PBMCs. This clonotype was obtained from a woman aged 18-35 years in good health. The chain carries TRBV29-1 and TRBJ1-2; D not certain. The CDR3 region has the DNA TGCAGCGTTCCCCCAGAGTTCCAGATTGCAGGCTACACCTTC. It encodes CSVPPEFQIAGYTF.